This T cell receptor beta chain was observed in a study of T cell responses to AZD1222 COVID-19 vaccine. Points from the study as a whole: Repertoire sampling occurred only after the peak T cell response.

Repertoires were generated with immunoSEQ multiplex PCR, while TCRdb's copy carries only in-frame clones and drops some. The repertoire holds 120,000 to 150,000 clones, with just over 90% as singletons. About this clone: Its antigen is unidentified.

The sequenced sample was peripheral blood, obtained on day 0 of AZD1222 vaccination. The source of this sequence is an adult in good health.

CDR3 DNA: TGTGCCAGCAGTTTAAGGCGGGGGGGCCTGTACGAGCAGTACTTC. Amino acids: CASSLRRGGLYEQYF. The chain uses TRBV27 and TRBJ2-7, with 9 bases that match TRBD2. CDR1 and CDR2 from the germline V gene are MNHEY and SMNVEV (reference sequence). The CDR3 covers 15 residues. Trimming cost V 2 bases and J 4 bases; bases outside gene matches: 6.